This section outlines one T cell receptor beta chain sequence together with its context. In the study's own analysis: Using reference gene primer amplification, nucleated cell counts were estimated. The protocol was immunoSEQ multiplex PCR, while the TCRdb copy is restricted to in-frame clones and leaves out a portion. V and J calls and clone size are given by that table; D and trimming were obtained from the DNA. The sample yields around 450,000 clones, approximately 90% seen once. This CDR3 has 13 residues. Germline trimming cut 7 bases from V and 8 bases from J; bases unmatched to any gene: 6. The sample belongs to a study of blood T cell repertoires in COVID-19. Study information: The study drew acute and convalescent COVID-19 samples from the United States, Italy and Spain. In each case, the material was cDNA or gDNA derived from T cells, B-cell-depleted T cells, or PBMCs.

Residents of approximately 25 US areas, aged about 18 to 89 years, made up the participants. The sequenced material came from PBMCs or T cells enriched from blood (not recorded which). This chain connects TRBV12-3 or TRBV12-4 to TRBJ1-2, with 11 bases identical to TRBD1. The sequence was obtained from a woman between 18 and 29 years old who had recovered from COVID-19. The CDR3 DNA sequence: TGTGCCAGCATTCGGACAGGGGGCAACGGCTACACCTTC. It translates to CASIRTGGNGYTF.